The sequence of this TCR beta chain was determined in a study of cytomegalovirus exposure and HLA in healthy donors. This PCR relied on a set of 60 Vbeta primers and 13 Jbeta primers. Sequenced by immunoSEQ multiplex PCR; TCRdb stores in-frame clones only, minus some. The sample includes about 110,000 clones, roughly 70% of them seen just once. The CDR3 totals 14 residues. The trim removed 5 bases at V and 0 bases at J, leaving 4 bases unmatched. Looked up from germline, CDR1 is KGHSH and CDR2 is LQKENI. Concerning this clone itself: Its antigen is currently unknown.

Points from the study as a whole: Three CMV-associated chains proved CMV antigen-specific in vitro. There was a cluster of highly shared sequence variants that was likely a sequencing artifact.

The material sequenced was PBMCs. This chain links TRBV18 with TRBJ2-7; 7 bases align to TRBD1. The source of this sequence is a woman in her twenties or thirties in good health and CMV-seronegative. DNA of the CDR3: TGTGCCAGCTCAGGGACAGAGAGCTCCTACGAGCAGTACTTC. Amino acids: CASSGTESSYEQYF. Complete variable domain (other parts from reference TRBV18 and TRBJ2-7): NAGVMQNPRHLVRRRGQEARLRCSPMKGHSHVYWYRQLPEEGLKFMVYLQKENIIDESGMPKERFSAEFPKEGPSILRIQQVVRGDSAAYFCASSGTESSYEQYFGPGTRLTVT.